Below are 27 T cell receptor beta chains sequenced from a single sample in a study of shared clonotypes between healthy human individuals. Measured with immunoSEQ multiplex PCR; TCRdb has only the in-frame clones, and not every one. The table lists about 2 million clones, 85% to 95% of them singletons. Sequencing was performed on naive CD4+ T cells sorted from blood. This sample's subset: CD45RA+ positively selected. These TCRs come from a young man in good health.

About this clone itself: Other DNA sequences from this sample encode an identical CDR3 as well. The CDR3, as DNA: TGCGCCAGCAGCTTGGCGCTAGCGGGGAGAAACAATGAGCAGTTCTTC. Translating it yields CASSLALAGRNNEQFF. V is TRBV5-1 and J is TRBJ2-1; 9 bases agree with TRBD2. CDR3 size: 16 residues. Germline loops: CDR1 SGHRS, CDR2 YFSETQ. J was trimmed by 5 bases and V by 0 bases; bases with no gene match: 6.

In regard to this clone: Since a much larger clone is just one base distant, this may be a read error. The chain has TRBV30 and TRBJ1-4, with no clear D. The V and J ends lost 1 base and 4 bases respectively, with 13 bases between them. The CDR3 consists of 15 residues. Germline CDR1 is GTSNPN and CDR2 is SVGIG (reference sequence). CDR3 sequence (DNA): TGTGCCTGGAGTGAGACCGCGAATCTTAATGAAAAACTGTTTTTT. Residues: CAWSETANLNEKLFF. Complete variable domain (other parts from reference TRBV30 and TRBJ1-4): SQTIHQWPATLVQPVGSPLSLECTVEGTSNPNLYWYRQAAGRGLQLLFYSVGIGQISSEVPQNLSASRPQDRQFILSSKKLLLSDSGFYLCAWSETANLNEKLFFGSGTQLSVL.

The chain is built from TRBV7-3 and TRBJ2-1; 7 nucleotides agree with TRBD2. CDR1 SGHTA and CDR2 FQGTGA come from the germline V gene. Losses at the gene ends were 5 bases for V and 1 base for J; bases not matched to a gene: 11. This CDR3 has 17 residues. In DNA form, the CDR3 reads TGTGCCAGCAGCCCTAGAAGGCGGGGGAGTTCCTACAATGAGCAGTTCTTC. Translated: CASSPRRRGSSYNEQFF.

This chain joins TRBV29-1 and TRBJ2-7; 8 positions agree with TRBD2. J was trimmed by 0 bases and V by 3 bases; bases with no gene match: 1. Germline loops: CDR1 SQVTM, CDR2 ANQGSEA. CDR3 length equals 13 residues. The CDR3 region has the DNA TGCAGCGTTGAGACTAGCGTCTCCTACGAGCAGTACTTC. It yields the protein CSVETSVSYEQYF.

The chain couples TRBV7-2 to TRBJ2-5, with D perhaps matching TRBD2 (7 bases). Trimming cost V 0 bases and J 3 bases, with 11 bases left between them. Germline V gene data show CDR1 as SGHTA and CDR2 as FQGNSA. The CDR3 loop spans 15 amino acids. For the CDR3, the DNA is TGTGCCAGCAGCTTAGCGGGGGGGGCGGAAGAGACCCAGTACTTC. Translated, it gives CASSLAGGAEETQYF.

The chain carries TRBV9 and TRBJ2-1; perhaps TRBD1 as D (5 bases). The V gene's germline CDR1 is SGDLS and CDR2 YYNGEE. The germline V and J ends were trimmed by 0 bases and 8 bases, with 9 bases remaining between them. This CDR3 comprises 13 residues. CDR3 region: CASSVDRGYEQFF. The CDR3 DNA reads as TGTGCCAGCAGCGTAGATAGGGGTTATGAGCAGTTCTTC.

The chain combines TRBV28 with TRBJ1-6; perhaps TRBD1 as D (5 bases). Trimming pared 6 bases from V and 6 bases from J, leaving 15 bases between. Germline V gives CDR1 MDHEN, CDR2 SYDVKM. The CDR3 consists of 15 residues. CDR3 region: CASRVYGTGNSPLHF. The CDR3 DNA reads TGTGCCAGCAGAGTCTACGGGACGGGTAATTCACCCCTCCACTTT.

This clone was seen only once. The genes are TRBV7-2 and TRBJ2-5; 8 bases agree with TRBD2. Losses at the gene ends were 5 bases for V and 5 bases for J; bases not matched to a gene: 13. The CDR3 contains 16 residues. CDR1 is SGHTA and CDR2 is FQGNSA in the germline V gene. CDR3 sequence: CASSPREGRGRETQYF. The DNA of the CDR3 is TGTGCCAGCAGCCCCCGGGAGGGCCGGGGTAGGGAGACCCAGTACTTC.

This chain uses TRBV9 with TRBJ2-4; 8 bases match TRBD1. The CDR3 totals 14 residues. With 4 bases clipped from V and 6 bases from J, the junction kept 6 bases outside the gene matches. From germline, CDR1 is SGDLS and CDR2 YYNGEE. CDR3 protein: CASSPDRGLNIQYF. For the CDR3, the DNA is TGTGCCAGCAGCCCCGACAGGGGTTTAAACATTCAGTACTTC.

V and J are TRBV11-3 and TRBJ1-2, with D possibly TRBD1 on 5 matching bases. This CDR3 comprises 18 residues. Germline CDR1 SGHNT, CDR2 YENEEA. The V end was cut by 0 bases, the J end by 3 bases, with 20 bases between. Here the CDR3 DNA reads TGTGCCAGCAGCTTAGACCTTCAATGGGGAGGGGTCGACTATGGCTACACCTTC. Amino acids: CASSLDLQWGGVDYGYTF.

CDR3 DNA: TGTGCCAGCAGCTTACCGGGACAGGGGTATGAGAGGCAGTACTTC. It encodes CASSLPGQGYERQYF. The chain is built from TRBV5-6 and TRBJ2-7; the match to TRBD1 covers 10 bases. CDR3 length: 15 amino acids. Germline trimming cut 2 bases from V and 9 bases from J; bases unmatched to any gene: 11. Germline V gene lookup returns CDR1 SGHDT and CDR2 YYEEEE.

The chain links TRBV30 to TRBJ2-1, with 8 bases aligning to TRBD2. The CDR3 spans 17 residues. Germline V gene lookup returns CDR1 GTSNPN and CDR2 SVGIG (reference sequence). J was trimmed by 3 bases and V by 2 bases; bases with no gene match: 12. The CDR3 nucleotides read TGTGCCTGGAGTCGCTCTGGGACTAGTCTAGGCTACAATGAGCAGTTCTTC. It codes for CAWSRSGTSLGYNEQFF.

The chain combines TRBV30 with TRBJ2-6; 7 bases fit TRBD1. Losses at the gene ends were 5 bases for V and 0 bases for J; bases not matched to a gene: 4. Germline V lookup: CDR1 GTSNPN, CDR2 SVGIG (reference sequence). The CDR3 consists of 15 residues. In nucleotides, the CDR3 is TGTGCCTGGGGCGCAGGGGGCTCTGGGGCCAACGTCCTGACTTTC. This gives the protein CAWGAGGSGANVLTF.

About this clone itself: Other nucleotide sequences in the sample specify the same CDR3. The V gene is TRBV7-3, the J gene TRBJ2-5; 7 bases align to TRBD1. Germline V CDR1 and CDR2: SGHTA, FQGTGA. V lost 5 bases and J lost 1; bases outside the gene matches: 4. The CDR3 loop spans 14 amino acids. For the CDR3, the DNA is TGTGCCAGCAGCCCAGGGACAGCCCAAGAGACCCAGTACTTC. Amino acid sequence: CASSPGTAQETQYF.

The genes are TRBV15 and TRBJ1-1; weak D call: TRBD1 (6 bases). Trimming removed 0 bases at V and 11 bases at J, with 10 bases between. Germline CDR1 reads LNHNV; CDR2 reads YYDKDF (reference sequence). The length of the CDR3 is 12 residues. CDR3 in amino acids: CATSRDRGRAFF. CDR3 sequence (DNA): TGTGCCACCAGCAGAGACAGGGGACGGGCTTTCTTT.

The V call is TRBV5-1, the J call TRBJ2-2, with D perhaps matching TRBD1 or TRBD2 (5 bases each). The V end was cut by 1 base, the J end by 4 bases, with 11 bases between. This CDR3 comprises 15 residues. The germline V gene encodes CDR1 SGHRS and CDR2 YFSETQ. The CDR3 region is CASSLIGASTGELFF. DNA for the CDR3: TGCGCCAGCAGCTTGATCGGGGCAAGCACCGGGGAGCTGTTTTTT.

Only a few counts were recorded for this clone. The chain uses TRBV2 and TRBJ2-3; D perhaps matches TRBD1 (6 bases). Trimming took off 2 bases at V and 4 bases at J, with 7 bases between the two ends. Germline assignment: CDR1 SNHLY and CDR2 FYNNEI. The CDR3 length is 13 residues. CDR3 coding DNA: TGTGCCAGCAGTGAACAGGGGCCAGATACGCAGTATTTT. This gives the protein CASSEQGPDTQYF.

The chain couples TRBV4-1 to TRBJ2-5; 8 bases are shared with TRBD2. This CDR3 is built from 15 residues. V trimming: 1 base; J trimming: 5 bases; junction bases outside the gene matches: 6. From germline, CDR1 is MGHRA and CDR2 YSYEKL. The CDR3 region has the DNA TGCGCCAGCAGCCAAGGGCGGGAGGCTCGGGAGACCCAGTACTTC. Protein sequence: CASSQGREARETQYF.

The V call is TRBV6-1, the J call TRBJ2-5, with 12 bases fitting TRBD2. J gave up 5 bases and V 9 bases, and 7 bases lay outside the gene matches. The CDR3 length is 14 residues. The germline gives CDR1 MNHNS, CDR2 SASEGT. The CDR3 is CASRLAGAVETQYF. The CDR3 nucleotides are TGTGCCAGTAGACTAGCGGGAGCGGTTGAGACCCAGTACTTC.

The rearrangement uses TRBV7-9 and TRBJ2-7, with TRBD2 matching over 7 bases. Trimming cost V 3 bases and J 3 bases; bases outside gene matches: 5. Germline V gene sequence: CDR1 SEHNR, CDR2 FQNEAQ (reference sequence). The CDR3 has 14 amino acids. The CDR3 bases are TGTGCCAGCAGCTTTGGCGGGAGTGTCTACGAGCAGTACTTC. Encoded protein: CASSFGGSVYEQYF.

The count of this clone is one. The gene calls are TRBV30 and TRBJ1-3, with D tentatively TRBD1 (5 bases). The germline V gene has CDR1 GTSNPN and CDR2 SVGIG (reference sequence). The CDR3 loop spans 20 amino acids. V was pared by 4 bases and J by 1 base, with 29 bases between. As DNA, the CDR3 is TGTGCCTGGATGAAGGGAGGGCAGGGTCGGATGTTGTCTTCTGGAAACACCATATATTTT. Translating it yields CAWMKGGQGRMLSSGNTIYF. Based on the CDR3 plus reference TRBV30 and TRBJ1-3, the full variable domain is SQTIHQWPATLVQPVGSPLSLECTVEGTSNPNLYWYRQAAGRGLQLLFYSVGIGQISSEVPQNLSASRPQDRQFILSSKKLLLSDSGFYLCAWMKGGQGRMLSSGNTIYFGEGSWLTVV.

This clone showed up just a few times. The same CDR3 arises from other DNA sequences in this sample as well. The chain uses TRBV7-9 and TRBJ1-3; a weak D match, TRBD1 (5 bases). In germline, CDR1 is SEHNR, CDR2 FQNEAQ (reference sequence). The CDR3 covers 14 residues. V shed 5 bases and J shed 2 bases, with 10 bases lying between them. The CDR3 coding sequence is TGTGCCAGCAGCCCAGGGACGGCTGGAAACACCATATATTTT. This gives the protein CASSPGTAGNTIYF. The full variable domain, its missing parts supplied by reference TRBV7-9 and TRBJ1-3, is DTGVSQNPRHKITKRGQNVTFRCDPISEHNRLYWYRQTLGQGPEFLTYFQNEAQLEKSRLLSDRFSAERPKGSFSTLEIQRTEQGDSAMYLCASSPGTAGNTIYFGEGSWLTVV.

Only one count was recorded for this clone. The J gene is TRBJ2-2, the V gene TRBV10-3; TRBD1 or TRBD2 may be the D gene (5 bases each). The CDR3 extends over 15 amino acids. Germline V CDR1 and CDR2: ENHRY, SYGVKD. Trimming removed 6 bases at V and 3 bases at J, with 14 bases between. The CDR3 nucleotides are TGTGCCATCAGCACCGGGGCTAGAGACACCGGGGAGCTGTTTTTT. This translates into CAISTGARDTGELFF.

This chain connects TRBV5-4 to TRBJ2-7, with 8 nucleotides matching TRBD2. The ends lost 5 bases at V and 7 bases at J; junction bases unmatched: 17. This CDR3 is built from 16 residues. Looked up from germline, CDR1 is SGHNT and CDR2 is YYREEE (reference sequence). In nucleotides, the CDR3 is TGTGCCAGCAGTGGAACAGCGGGTAGCGGGATTAGGGAGCAGTACTTC. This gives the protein CASSGTAGSGIREQYF.

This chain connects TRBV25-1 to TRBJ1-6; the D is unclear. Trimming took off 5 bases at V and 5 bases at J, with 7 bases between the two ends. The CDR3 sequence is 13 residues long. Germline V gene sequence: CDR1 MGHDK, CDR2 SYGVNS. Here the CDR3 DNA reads TGTGCCAGCAGTCAATTCAATAATTCACCCCTCCACTTT. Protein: CASSQFNNSPLHF.

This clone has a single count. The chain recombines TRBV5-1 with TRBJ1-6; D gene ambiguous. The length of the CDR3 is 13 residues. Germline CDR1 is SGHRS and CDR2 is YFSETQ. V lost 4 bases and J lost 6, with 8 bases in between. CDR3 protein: CASSTNGNSPLHF. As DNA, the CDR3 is TGCGCCAGCAGCACGAACGGTAATTCACCCCTCCACTTT.

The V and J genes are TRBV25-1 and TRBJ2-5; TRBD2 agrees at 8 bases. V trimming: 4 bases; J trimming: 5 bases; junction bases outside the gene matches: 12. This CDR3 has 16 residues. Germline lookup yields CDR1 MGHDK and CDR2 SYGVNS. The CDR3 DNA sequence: TGTGCCAGCAGTGGTAGGAGCGGGGGAGATCCGGAGACCCAGTACTTC. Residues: CASSGRSGGDPETQYF.